Sequencing of this T cell receptor beta chain was carried out in a study of T cells in Graves' hyperthyroidism and ophthalmopathy (dated by TCRdb to the late 2010s). Notes on the research overall: Peripheral blood was collected at initial diagnosis, before any treatment. To identify distinguishing TCR V-J signatures, a discovery cohort of around 100 patients was used, comprising under 45 with Graves' ophthalmopathy and 57 with stable Graves' hyperthyroidism. Prospective prediction of ophthalmopathy was tested in an independent validation cohort consisting of under 20 hyperthyroidism patients and around 16 patients who later progressed to ophthalmopathy. The 75 to 100 discovery patients were randomly split 7:3 into training and test sets. In over five Graves' hyperthyroidism patients, the study also compared T-cell repertoires from thyroid tissue with T-cell repertoires from blood. After sampling, hyperthyroidism patients received methimazole starting at 30 mg daily, and ophthalmopathy patients received high-dose intravenous methylprednisolone. The paper reports TCR Vbeta CDR3 sequencing of 135 peripheral blood samples: 40 or so ophthalmopathy, under 85 hyperthyroidism and approximately 17 progressor patients. The study at large found these results: No statistical method was used to fix the sample size in advance, and group allocation was not hidden from the investigators. In validation, progression to ophthalmopathy was predicted by the model with 70.59% sensitivity and roughly 72% specificity, a median of around 5.9 months before onset. Blood samples also contained most of the expanded thyroid clonotypes (frequency above 0.001), which suggests that blood repertoires may reflect thyroid immune responses. A 13 V-J signature model separated ophthalmopathy from stable hyperthyroidism, with approximately 87% sensitivity and 81% to 83% specificity in cross-validation and 80%/75% in testing.

Stable Graves' hyperthyroidism was defined as the absence of progression to ophthalmopathy over 18 months of follow-up. Hyperthyroidism patients were newly diagnosed, with disease duration under 2 months, and aged 18 to 65 years. Any patient with an uncontrolled infection, another autoimmune disease, pregnancy or lactation was excluded. Diagnoses were based on clinical symptoms, serum thyroxine and TRAb, thyroid ultrasound and orbital computed tomography. Ficoll-Paque density gradient centrifugation was used to isolate PBMCs from approximately 11 ml of fresh peripheral blood. Trizol reagent was used to extract total RNA, and RNA quality was then checked on an Agilent 2100 Bioanalyzer. Comments on this clonotype: Which antigen it targets is not known. No much larger clone is present one base from it, and per-base qualities are unavailable.

The TCR beta CDR3 regions were amplified from RNA transcripts. The TCR CDR3 was subjected to a first round of RT-PCR using the HTBI primer set and the Qiagen OneStep RT-PCR kit. The libraries were constructed in a second round of multiplex PCR and then size-selected and purified. Sequencing of the libraries was done on an Illumina HiSeq2000 using paired-end 100 bp reads. In the original analysis: SOAPnuke was used to process the raw data, with reads discarded if the reads contained adapters or uncalled bases, had a mean Phred below 15, or lacked an exact constant-primer or identifier match. High-quality paired reads were merged using COPE v1.2.5, and each unique nucleotide sequence was defined as a clonotype. MiTCR v1.1 was used to align clonotypes to the IMGT TRBV, TRBD and TRBJ reference segments. The analysis included only V-J combinations with a frequency above 0.0001, which together covered 99.2% of the repertoires. A TCS score was defined as the ratio between F50 (clonal expansion) and ExV (chaos), using BLOSUM62-based TCRdist between CDR3 peptides within each V-J. Welch's t-statistics and random forest reduced around 520 V-J features to 13, which were used in a naive Bayes classifier (R e1071). TCRdb redid the processing of the public reads, applying fastp at Q25 and MiXCR, and retained in-frame beta chains. Rows are unified per CDR3 protein, each entry keeping the most common DNA and genes. The V and J calls reflect TCRdb's pipeline rather than the authors' work. The sample records about 510,000 distinct CDR3 sequences, about 15% of which are singletons. About 15% of the sample comes from the top ten.

From the cysteine up to the phenylalanine, the CDR3 has a length of 12 residues. The sequence is cut down to CDR3 DNA, 36 bases in frame from base 1. The germline V gene provides CDR1 SQVTM and CDR2 ANQGSEA. V is trimmed back by 7 bases and J by 4 bases, and the junction contains 5 bases that no gene match accounts for. This receptor was obtained from a woman between 35 and 50 years old with Graves' hyperthyroidism. Sequences were obtained from blood. The chain employs TRBV29-1 and TRBJ2-3; the junction holds 7 bases that match TRBD2. The DNA sequence is TGCAGCGGCGGGAGTCCCCCAGATACGCAGTATTTT. Translated, it gives CSGGSPPDTQYF.